These T cell receptor beta chains were read from a single sample in a study of cytomegalovirus exposure and HLA in healthy donors. Clones were sequenced by immunoSEQ multiplex PCR, and TCRdb holds only the in-frame ones, with some missing. The table records 85,000 to 100,000 clones, roughly 73% of them present only once. The sample taken for sequencing was PBMCs. These receptors were collected from a woman between 35 and 50 years old in good health and CMV-seronegative. CDR3s include the opening cysteine and the closing phenylalanine or tryptophan. D genes are given only for firm matches. Size is omitted from some rows. Given values are once, few, many or a class for expanded clones.

v_gene: TRBV5-1
d_gene: TRBD1
j_gene: TRBJ2-5
abundance: -
CDR3nt: TGCGCCAGCAGCCAAAATCAGGGGGTCGGGGAGACCCAGTACTTC
CDR3aa: CASSQNQGVGETQYF

v_gene: TRBV6-5
d_gene: TRBD1
j_gene: TRBJ1-2
abundance: -
CDR3nt: TGTGCCAGCAGTTACTTGGACAGGGAGACTGATGGCTACACCTTC
CDR3aa: CASSYLDRETDGYTF

v_gene: TRBV10-2
d_gene: -
j_gene: TRBJ1-1
abundance: -
CDR3nt: TGCGCCAGCAGTGAGTCGGGGGGGGCCACTGAAGCTTTCTTT
CDR3aa: CASSESGGATEAFF

v_gene: TRBV7-2
d_gene: -
j_gene: TRBJ2-3
abundance: -
CDR3nt: TGTGCCAGCAGCTTAGACCGGAGCACAGATACGCAGTATTTT
CDR3aa: CASSLDRSTDTQYF

v_gene: TRBV29-1
d_gene: TRBD1
j_gene: TRBJ1-1
abundance: -
CDR3nt: TGCAGCGTTGCACAGGGGGCACGGACCGGTGAAGCTTTCTTT
CDR3aa: CSVAQGARTGEAFF

v_gene: TRBV30
d_gene: -
j_gene: TRBJ2-3
abundance: -
CDR3nt: TGTGCCTCGGCCCGGAATCAGGGGGATACGCAGTATTTT
CDR3aa: CASARNQGDTQYF

v_gene: TRBV6-5
d_gene: -
j_gene: TRBJ1-1
abundance: -
CDR3nt: TGTGCCAGCAGCCTCAATAGAGTAACTGAAGCTTTCTTT
CDR3aa: CASSLNRVTEAFF

v_gene: TRBV30
d_gene: TRBD2
j_gene: TRBJ2-1
abundance: -
CDR3nt: TGTGCCTGGAGTGTTAGCGGGGGACCCTACAATGAGCAGTTCTTC
CDR3aa: CAWSVSGGPYNEQFF

v_gene: TRBV30
d_gene: TRBD2
j_gene: TRBJ2-3
abundance: -
CDR3nt: TGTGCCTGGAGTGTAATGGGGGGGAGAGGAGATACGCAGTATTTT
CDR3aa: CAWSVMGGRGDTQYF

v_gene: TRBV5-1
d_gene: -
j_gene: TRBJ1-2
abundance: -
CDR3nt: TGCGCCAGCAGCTCGGACACTGGAAGTTATGGCTACACCTTC
CDR3aa: CASSSDTGSYGYTF

v_gene: TRBV4-2
d_gene: TRBD1
j_gene: TRBJ1-2
abundance: -
CDR3nt: TGTGCCAGCAGCCAACCCACAGGGGGCGCGTTTTGGACCTTC
CDR3aa: CASSQPTGGAFWTF

v_gene: TRBV6-1
d_gene: -
j_gene: TRBJ1-4
abundance: few
CDR3nt: TGTGCCAGCAGGAGGACATCAACTAATGAAAAACTGTTTTTT
CDR3aa: CASRRTSTNEKLFF

v_gene: TRBV5-5
d_gene: TRBD1
j_gene: TRBJ1-4
abundance: few
CDR3nt: TGTGCCAGCAGCTTGACAGGCAGGGGGAATGAAAAACTGTTTTTT
CDR3aa: CASSLTGRGNEKLFF

v_gene: TRBV5-4
d_gene: -
j_gene: TRBJ1-1
abundance: -
CDR3nt: TGTGCCAGCAGCTTGATTCAGGGTGGGGACACTGAAGCTTTCTTT
CDR3aa: CASSLIQGGDTEAFF

v_gene: TRBV5-6
d_gene: -
j_gene: TRBJ1-2
abundance: -
CDR3nt: TGTGCCAGCAGCACGGGGGAGGGCTATGGCTACCCCTTC
CDR3aa: CASSTGEGYGYPF

v_gene: TRBV30
d_gene: -
j_gene: TRBJ1-4
abundance: -
CDR3nt: TGTGCCTGGAGATTCAGGGGCAGCCTTAATGAAAAACTGTTTTTT
CDR3aa: CAWRFRGSLNEKLFF

v_gene: TRBV4-1
d_gene: -
j_gene: TRBJ1-3
abundance: -
CDR3nt: TGCGCCAGCAGCCAAGATTCCGGGGTCAACTCTGGAAACACCATATATTTT
CDR3aa: CASSQDSGVNSGNTIYF

v_gene: TRBV5-4
d_gene: -
j_gene: TRBJ2-5
abundance: -
CDR3nt: TGTGCCAGCAGCTTGAACAACCAAGAGACCCAGTACTTC
CDR3aa: CASSLNNQETQYF

v_gene: TRBV5-1
d_gene: -
j_gene: TRBJ1-1
abundance: -
CDR3nt: TGCGCCAGCAGCCCGGGTGCGGGGAACACTGAAGCTTTCTTT
CDR3aa: CASSPGAGNTEAFF

v_gene: TRBV2
d_gene: TRBD2
j_gene: TRBJ2-5
abundance: -
CDR3nt: TGTGCCAGCAGGGGGGGGGTCCCAGAGACCCAGTACTTC
CDR3aa: CASRGGVPETQYF